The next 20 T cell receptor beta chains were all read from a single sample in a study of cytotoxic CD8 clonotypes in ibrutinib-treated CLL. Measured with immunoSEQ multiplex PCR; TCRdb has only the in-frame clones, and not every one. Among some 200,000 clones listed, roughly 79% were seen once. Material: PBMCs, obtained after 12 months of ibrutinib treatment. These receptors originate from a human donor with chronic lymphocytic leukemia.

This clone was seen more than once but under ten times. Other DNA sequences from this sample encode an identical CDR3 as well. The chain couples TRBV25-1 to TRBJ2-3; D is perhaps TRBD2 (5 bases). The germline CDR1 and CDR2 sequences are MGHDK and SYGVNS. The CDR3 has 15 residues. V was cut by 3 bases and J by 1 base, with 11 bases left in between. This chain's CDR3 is CASSDRGGRTDTQYF. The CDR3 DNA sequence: TGTGCCAGCAGTGATAGAGGAGGACGCACAGATACGCAGTATTTT.

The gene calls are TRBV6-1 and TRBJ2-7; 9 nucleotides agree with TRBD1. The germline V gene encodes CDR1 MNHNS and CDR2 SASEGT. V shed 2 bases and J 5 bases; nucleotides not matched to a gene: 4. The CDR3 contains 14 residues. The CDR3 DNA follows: TGTGCCAGCAGTGAATCGGGGGACAGGGACGAGCAGTACTTC. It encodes CASSESGDRDEQYF.

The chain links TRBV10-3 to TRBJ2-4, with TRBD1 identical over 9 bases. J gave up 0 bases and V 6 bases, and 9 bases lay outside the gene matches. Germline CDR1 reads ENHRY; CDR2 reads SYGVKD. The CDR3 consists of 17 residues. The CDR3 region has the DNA TGTGCCATCAGCGACAGGGGGTTACAACTAGCCAAAAACATTCAGTACTTC. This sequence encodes CAISDRGLQLAKNIQYF.

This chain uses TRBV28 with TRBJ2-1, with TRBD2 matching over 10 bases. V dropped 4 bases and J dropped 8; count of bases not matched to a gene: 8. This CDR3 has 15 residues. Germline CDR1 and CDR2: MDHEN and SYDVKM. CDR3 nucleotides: TGTGCCAGCAGTTCCCCTAGCGGGAGTTTGCATGAGCAGTTCTTC. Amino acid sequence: CASSSPSGSLHEQFF.

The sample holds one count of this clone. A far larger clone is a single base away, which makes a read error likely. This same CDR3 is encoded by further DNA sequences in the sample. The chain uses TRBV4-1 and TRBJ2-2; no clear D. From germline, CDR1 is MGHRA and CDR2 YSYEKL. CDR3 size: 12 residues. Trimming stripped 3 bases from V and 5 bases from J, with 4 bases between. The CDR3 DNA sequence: TGCGCCAGCAGCCAGGGGACCGGGGAGCTGTTTTTT. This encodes CASSQGTGELFF.

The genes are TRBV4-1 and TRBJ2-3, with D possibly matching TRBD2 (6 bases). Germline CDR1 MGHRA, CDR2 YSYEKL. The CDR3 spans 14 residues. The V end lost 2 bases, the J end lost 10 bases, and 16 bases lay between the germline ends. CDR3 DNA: TGCGCCAGCAGCCAACCCCGCGGGGAGTGGGCGCAGTATTTT. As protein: CASSQPRGEWAQYF.

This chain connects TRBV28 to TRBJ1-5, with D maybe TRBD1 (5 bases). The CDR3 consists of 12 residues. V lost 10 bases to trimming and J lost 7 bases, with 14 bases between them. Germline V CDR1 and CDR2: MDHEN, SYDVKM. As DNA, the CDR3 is TGTGCCATCCGGGTGGGGGGGCAGCCCCAGCATTTT. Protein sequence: CAIRVGGQPQHF.

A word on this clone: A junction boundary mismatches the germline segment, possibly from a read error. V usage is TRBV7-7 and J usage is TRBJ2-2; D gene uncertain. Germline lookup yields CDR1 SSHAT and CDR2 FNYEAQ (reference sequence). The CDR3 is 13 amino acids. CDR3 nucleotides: TGTGCTAGCAGCCCCCGGGTTTACGGGGAGCTGTTTTTT. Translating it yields CASSPRVYGELFF.

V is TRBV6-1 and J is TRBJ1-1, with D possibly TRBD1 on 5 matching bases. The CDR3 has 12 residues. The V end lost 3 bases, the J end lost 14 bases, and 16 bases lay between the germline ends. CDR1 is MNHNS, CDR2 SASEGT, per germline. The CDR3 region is CASSERGERQFF. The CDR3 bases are TGTGCCAGCAGTGAGAGGGGTGAGAGGCAGTTCTTT.

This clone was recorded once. CDR3 sequence: CASKWAVYGYTF. DNA for the CDR3: TGTGCCTCAAAGTGGGCAGTCTATGGCTACACCTTC. The rearrangement uses TRBV6-1 and TRBJ1-2; the D is unclear. V was shortened by 11 bases and J by 4 bases, with 14 bases between the two germline ends. The CDR3 is 12 amino acids. Germline-derived CDR1 and CDR2 are MNHNS and SASEGT.

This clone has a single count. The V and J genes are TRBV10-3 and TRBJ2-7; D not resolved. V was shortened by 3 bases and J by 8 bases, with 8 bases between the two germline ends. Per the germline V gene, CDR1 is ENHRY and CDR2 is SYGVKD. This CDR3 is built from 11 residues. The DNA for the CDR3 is TGTGCCATCAGTGACTCCTCCCAGCAGTACTTC. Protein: CAISDSSQQYF.

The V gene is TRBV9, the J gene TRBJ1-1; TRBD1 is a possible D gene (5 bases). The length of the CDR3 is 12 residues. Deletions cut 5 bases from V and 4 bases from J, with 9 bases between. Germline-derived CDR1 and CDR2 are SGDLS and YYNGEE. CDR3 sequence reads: CASSFGGTEAFF. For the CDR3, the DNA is TGTGCCAGCAGTTTTGGGGGCACTGAAGCTTTCTTT. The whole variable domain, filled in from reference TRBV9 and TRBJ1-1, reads DSGVTQTPKHLITATGQRVTLRCSPRSGDLSVYWYQQSLDQGLQFLIQYYNGEERAKGNILERFSAQQFPDLHSELNLSSLELGDSALYFCASSFGGTEAFFGQGTRLTVV.

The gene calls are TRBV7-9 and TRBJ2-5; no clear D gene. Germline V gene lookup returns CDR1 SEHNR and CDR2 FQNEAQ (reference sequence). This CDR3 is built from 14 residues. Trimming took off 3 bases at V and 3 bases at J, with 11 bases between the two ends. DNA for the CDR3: TGTGCCAGCAGCTTTCGTCAGGCAGAAGAGACCCAGTACTTC. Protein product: CASSFRQAEETQYF.

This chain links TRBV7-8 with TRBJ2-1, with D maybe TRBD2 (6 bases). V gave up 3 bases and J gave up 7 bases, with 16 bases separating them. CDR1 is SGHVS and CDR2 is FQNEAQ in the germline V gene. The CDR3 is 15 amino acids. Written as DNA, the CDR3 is TGTGCCAGCAGCTTCCGGGAAGGGAGGACAAATGAGCAGTTCTTC. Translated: CASSFREGRTNEQFF.

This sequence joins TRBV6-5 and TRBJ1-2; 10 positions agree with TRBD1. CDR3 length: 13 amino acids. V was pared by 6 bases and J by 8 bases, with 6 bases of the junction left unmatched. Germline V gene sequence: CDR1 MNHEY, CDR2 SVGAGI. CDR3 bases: TGTGCCAGCAGACCGACAGGGGGCTGGGGCTACACCTTC. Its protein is CASRPTGGWGYTF.

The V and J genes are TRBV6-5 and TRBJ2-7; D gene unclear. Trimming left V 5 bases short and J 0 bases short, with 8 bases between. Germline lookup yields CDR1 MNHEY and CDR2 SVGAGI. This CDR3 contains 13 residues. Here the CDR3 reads CASSVDHSYEQYF. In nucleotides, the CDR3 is TGTGCCAGCAGTGTCGACCACTCCTACGAGCAGTACTTC.

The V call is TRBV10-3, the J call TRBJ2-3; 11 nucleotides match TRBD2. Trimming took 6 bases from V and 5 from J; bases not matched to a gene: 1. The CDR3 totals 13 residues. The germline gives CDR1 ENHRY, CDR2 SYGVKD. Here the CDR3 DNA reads TGTGCCATCAGGACTAGCGGGATAGATACGCAGTATTTT. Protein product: CAIRTSGIDTQYF.

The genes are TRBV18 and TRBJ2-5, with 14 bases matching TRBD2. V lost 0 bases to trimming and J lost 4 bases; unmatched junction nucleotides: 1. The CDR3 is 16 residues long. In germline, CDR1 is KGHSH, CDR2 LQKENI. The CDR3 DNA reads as TGTGCCAGCTCACCACCAGGACTAGCGGGGGGAGAGACCCAGTACTTC. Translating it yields CASSPPGLAGGETQYF.

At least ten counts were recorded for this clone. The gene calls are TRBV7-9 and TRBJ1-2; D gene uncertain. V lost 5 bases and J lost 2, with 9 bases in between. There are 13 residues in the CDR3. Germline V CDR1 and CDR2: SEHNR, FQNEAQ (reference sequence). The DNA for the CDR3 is TGTGCCAGCAGCCTCGGGTTCAACTATGGCTACACCTTC. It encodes CASSLGFNYGYTF.

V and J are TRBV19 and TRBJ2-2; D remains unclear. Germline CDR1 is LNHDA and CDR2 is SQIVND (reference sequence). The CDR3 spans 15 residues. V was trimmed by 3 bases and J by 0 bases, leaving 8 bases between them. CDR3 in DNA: TGTGCCAGTAGTATTGGTGTCACGAACACCGGGGAGCTGTTTTTT. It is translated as CASSIGVTNTGELFF.